The 25 T cell receptor beta chains listed next were all sequenced from one sample in a study of blood T cell repertoires in COVID-19. The assay was immunoSEQ multiplex PCR, and TCRdb's table has in-frame clones only and misses some. The table lists 200,000 to 250,000 clones, about 88% of them singletons. Sequenced sample: PBMCs or T cells enriched from blood (not recorded which). The receptor set was obtained from a woman aged 25 to 39 who had been exposed to COVID-19.

In its sample, this clone was seen once. This chain uses TRBV13 with TRBJ2-7; a weak D match, TRBD2 (6 bases). The CDR3 runs 15 residues. The ends were cut back, 8 bases at V and 5 bases at J, with 22 bases in the middle. Germline-derived CDR1 and CDR2 are PRHDT and FYEKMQ (reference sequence). CDR3 DNA: TGTGCCAGCGTTCCACGGGGTGGGGGGAGAAACGAGCAGTACTTC. Its translation: CASVPRGGGRNEQYF.

CDR3 in DNA: TGTGCCAGCAGTGACAGGCTCTACGAGCAGTACTTC. Translating gives CASSDRLYEQYF. The V gene is TRBV2, the J gene TRBJ2-7; D remains ambiguous. The ends were cut back, 3 bases at V and 3 bases at J, with 6 bases in the middle. From germline, CDR1 is SNHLY and CDR2 FYNNEI. The CDR3 has 12 amino acids.

This clone was seen a single time. The chain uses TRBV3-1 (or the pseudogene TRBV3-2) and TRBJ1-2; D remains ambiguous. This CDR3 region has 14 residues. Trimming took off 0 bases at V and 8 bases at J, with 13 bases between the two ends. Germline V gene sequence: CDR1 LGHDT, CDR2 YNNKEL (reference sequence). CDR3 DNA sequence: TGTGCCAGCAGCCAAGAGCGAATTCCCTGGGGCTACACCTTC. It codes for CASSQERIPWGYTF.

This chain connects TRBV2 to TRBJ2-1; 8 bases agree with TRBD2. V shed 7 bases, J shed 8 bases, and the junction held 7 bases outside the gene matches. Germline CDR1 reads SNHLY; CDR2 reads FYNNEI. CDR3 length: 13 amino acids. CDR3 nucleotide sequence: TGTGCCAGCACTAAAACGGGACTAGATGAGCAGTTCTTC. Translating it yields CASTKTGLDEQFF.

The chain links TRBV7-8 to TRBJ1-3; D is ambiguous. The germline CDR1 and CDR2 sequences are SGHVS and FQNEAQ. Trimming shortened V by 5 bases and J by 0 bases, and 17 bases separated the two germline ends. The CDR3 extends over 17 amino acids. CDR3 in amino acids: CASSNLGGSYSGNTIYF. The CDR3 nucleotides are TGTGCCAGCAGCAACTTGGGAGGGTCCTACTCTGGAAACACCATATATTTT.

The CDR3 reads CASSVATDYGYTF. The DNA for the CDR3 is TGTGCCAGCAGCGTAGCTACAGATTATGGCTACACCTTC. V gene TRBV9 combines with J gene TRBJ1-2; D remains unclear. The CDR3 spans 13 residues. V lost 0 bases to trimming and J lost 5 bases, with 8 bases between them. The germline gives CDR1 SGDLS, CDR2 YYNGEE.

The chain recombines TRBV12-5 with TRBJ1-1; the D gene is possibly TRBD1 (6 bases). The CDR3 is 17 residues long. Germline V gives CDR1 LGHNT, CDR2 FRNRAP. The V gene lost 0 bases and the J gene lost 4 bases, with 18 bases spanning the gap. CDR3 residues: CASGLVGGDWVSTEAFF. The CDR3 DNA follows: TGTGCTAGTGGTTTGGTTGGGGGCGATTGGGTGAGCACTGAAGCTTTCTTT.

The chain couples TRBV12-5 to TRBJ1-5; the match to TRBD1 covers 8 bases. The V segment lost 7 bases and the J segment 14 bases; nucleotides outside the gene matches: 10. Germline CDR1 and CDR2: LGHNT and FRNRAP. This CDR3 contains 12 residues. For the CDR3, the DNA is TGTGCTAGTGCCGTAGGTCCGGGACAGGAGCATTTT. As protein: CASAVGPGQEHF.

The V and J genes are TRBV29-1 and TRBJ1-2, with 7 nucleotides matching TRBD1. The CDR3 has 13 amino acids. The trim removed 3 bases at V and 5 bases at J, leaving 6 bases unmatched. CDR1 and CDR2 (germline): SQVTM, ANQGSEA. The CDR3 reads CSVEGTEKYGYTF. The CDR3 DNA is TGCAGCGTTGAGGGGACAGAAAAATATGGCTACACCTTC.

The rearrangement uses TRBV2 and TRBJ2-7, with 9 bases lining up with TRBD1. The CDR3 totals 12 residues. CDR1 is SNHLY, CDR2 FYNNEI, per germline. The CDR3 region has the DNA TGTGCGGGCCGGACAGGGGCCTACGAGCAGTACTTC. Its protein is CAGRTGAYEQYF.

This clone was seen only once. This chain uses TRBV24-1 with TRBJ2-3, with a tentative D call TRBD1 (5 bases). The CDR3 has 13 amino acids. Germline V gene data show CDR1 as KGHDR and CDR2 as SFDVKD. V shed 5 bases and J shed 11 bases, with 16 bases lying between them. The CDR3 coding sequence is TGTGCCACCAGTGTCTCCCAGGGAACCCTGCAGTATTTT. This sequence encodes CATSVSQGTLQYF.

V gene TRBV6-5 combines with J gene TRBJ2-1; TRBD2 matches 8 bases. The V segment lost 6 bases and the J segment 0 bases; nucleotides outside the gene matches: 4. CDR1 MNHEY and CDR2 SVGAGI come from the germline V gene. CDR3 length: 15 amino acids. The CDR3: CASSGAGASYNEQFF. As DNA, the CDR3 is TGTGCCAGCAGCGGAGCGGGGGCCTCCTACAATGAGCAGTTCTTC.

This clone showed up just once. The CDR3: CASSQEAGGLRRQYF. The DNA for the CDR3 is TGCGCCAGCAGTCAGGAAGCGGGGGGGTTACGTAGGCAGTATTTT. V gene TRBV23-1 combines with J gene TRBJ2-3; TRBD2 aligns across 10 bases. TRBV23-1 is annotated as an ORF whose role is uncertain. V shed 3 bases, J shed 11 bases, and the junction held 11 bases outside the gene matches. This CDR3 has 15 residues.

The chain links TRBV7-2 to TRBJ1-2; no clear D gene. Per germline, CDR1 SGHTA and CDR2 FQGNSA. With 1 base removed from V and 5 bases from J, the gap between germline ends came to 14 bases. The CDR3 totals 15 residues. The CDR3 DNA is TGTGCCAGCAGCTTAGGGCAGCGACTCGCGTATGGCTACACCTTC. Translating gives CASSLGQRLAYGYTF.

As to this clone: One end of the junction is discordant with germline, which a read error may explain. In nucleotides, the CDR3 is TGTGCCAGCAGTCGGACTGTCCGTGATCAGCCCCAGCATTTC. Its protein product is CASSRTVRDQPQHF. The V and J genes are TRBV27 and TRBJ1-5, with no clear D. Germline assignment: CDR1 MNHEY and CDR2 SMNVEV (reference sequence). This CDR3 comprises 14 residues.

The rearrangement uses TRBV5-1 and TRBJ1-2; 9 nucleotides align to TRBD1. Germline values: CDR1 SGHRS, CDR2 YFSETQ. J lost 4 bases, V lost 3 bases, and 4 bases had no gene match. This CDR3 spans 14 amino acids. The CDR3 is CASSYLGQGYGYTF. The CDR3 region has the DNA TGCGCCAGCAGCTACTTGGGACAGGGCTATGGCTACACCTTC.

V is TRBV2 and J is TRBJ2-4; TRBD2 matches at 15 bases. Losses at the gene ends were 5 bases for V and 9 bases for J; bases not matched to a gene: 8. Germline CDR1 SNHLY, CDR2 FYNNEI. The CDR3 sequence is 16 residues long. For the CDR3, the DNA is TGTGCCAGCAGTTCAGGGACTAGCGGGGGGCAGGCCATTCAGTACTTC. Translated: CASSSGTSGGQAIQYF.

In DNA form, the CDR3 reads TGTGCCAGCAGCAACCCTAGACAGGGAAGGGACAATAATCAGCCCCAGCATTTT. Amino acids: CASSNPRQGRDNNQPQHF. V is TRBV21-1 and J is TRBJ1-5; the DNA was not used to check the table's D call, TRBD1. TRBV21-1 is a pseudogene. The CDR3 is 18 residues long.

The J gene is TRBJ1-1, the V gene TRBV10-2; 8 bases match TRBD1. V dropped 5 bases and J dropped 5; count of bases not matched to a gene: 4. The germline CDR1 and CDR2 sequences are WSHSY and SAAADI. The CDR3 totals 13 residues. The CDR3 sequence is CASSIQGGTEAFF. CDR3 DNA sequence: TGCGCCAGCAGTATACAGGGGGGGACTGAAGCTTTCTTT.

The V and J genes are TRBV5-1 and TRBJ2-2, with TRBD2 as a possible D gene (5 bases). The CDR3 runs 16 residues. The V end lost 0 bases, the J end lost 1 base, and 10 bases lay between the germline ends. Per the germline V gene, CDR1 is SGHRS and CDR2 is YFSETQ. The chain's CDR3 is CASSLERPLNTGELFF. The CDR3 region has the DNA TGCGCCAGCAGCTTGGAGCGGCCGCTGAACACCGGGGAGCTGTTTTTT.

The V and J genes are TRBV6-5 and TRBJ1-2; 7 nucleotides line up with TRBD1. After removal of 6 bases from V and 0 bases from J, the junction contained 7 bases not matched to a gene. This CDR3 comprises 15 residues. The germline V gene encodes CDR1 MNHEY and CDR2 SVGAGI. CDR3 nucleotide sequence: TGTGCCAGCAGGCCAAGGGACAGAGCTAACTATGGCTACACCTTC. The encoded protein is CASRPRDRANYGYTF.

The chain is built from TRBV10-3 and TRBJ1-5, with D uncertain. Germline assignment: CDR1 ENHRY and CDR2 SYGVKD. The CDR3 length is 14 residues. Trimming left V 0 bases short and J 6 bases short, with 9 bases between. CDR3 DNA sequence: TGTGCCATCAGTGAGTCAGGAGAGGTTCAGCCCCAGCATTTT. This translates into CAISESGEVQPQHF.

This chain uses TRBV13 with TRBJ1-2, with D maybe TRBD1 (6 bases). The CDR3 is 15 amino acids. Germline V lookup: CDR1 PRHDT, CDR2 FYEKMQ (reference sequence). With 5 bases removed from V and 4 bases from J, the gap between germline ends came to 17 bases. The DNA of the CDR3 is TGTGCCAGCAGCCCGCAAGCCGGGACAACCTATGGCTACACCTTC. It yields the protein CASSPQAGTTYGYTF.

V gene TRBV5-1 combines with J gene TRBJ2-3; 14 bases agree with TRBD2. Germline V CDR1 and CDR2: SGHRS, YFSETQ. The V and J ends lost 4 bases and 6 bases, in that order; junction bases with no gene match: 16. The CDR3 totals 19 residues. The DNA for the CDR3 is TGCGCCAGCAGCGTCGGGCCTCGGACTAGCGGGGGGCCCCCGGATACGCAGTATTTT. Amino acid sequence: CASSVGPRTSGGPPDTQYF. Filled out from reference TRBV5-1 and TRBJ2-3, the complete variable domain reads KAGVTQTPRYLIKTRGQQVTLSCSPISGHRSVSWYQQTPGQGLQFLFEYFSETQRNKGNFPGRFSGRQFSNSRSEMNVSTLELGDSALYLCASSVGPRTSGGPPDTQYFGPGTRLTVL.

The V call is TRBV3-1 (or the pseudogene TRBV3-2), the J call TRBJ1-6; 9 positions match TRBD1. V shed 5 bases, J shed 6 bases, and the junction held 2 bases outside the gene matches. Germline values: CDR1 LGHDT, CDR2 YNNKEL (reference sequence). The CDR3 is 14 amino acids. The CDR3 here is CASSSQGANSPLHF. CDR3 bases: TGTGCCAGCAGCTCACAGGGGGCTAATTCACCCCTCCACTTT.